Presented here are 18 T cell receptor beta chains from one specimen sequenced in a study of cytomegalovirus exposure and HLA in healthy donors. The PCR used 60 Vbeta and 13 Jbeta primers. Method: immunoSEQ multiplex PCR; TCRdb's copy keeps in-frame clones and lacks some. The sample holds approximately 150,000 clones, 60% to 80% seen once. Material for sequencing was PBMCs. Receptor source: a man aged 18 to 29 in good health and CMV-seropositive.

The genes are TRBV14 and TRBJ2-2; TRBD1 might be the D (6 bases). Deletions cut 6 bases from V and 4 bases from J, with 12 bases between. The CDR3 sequence is 14 residues long. Germline CDR1 reads SGHDN; CDR2 reads FVKESK. CDR3 bases: TGTGCCAGCAGTCAGGGGTTAAGCACCGGGGAGCTGTTTTTT. As protein: CASSQGLSTGELFF.

V is TRBV14 and J is TRBJ1-1; no reliable D call. V lost 0 bases and J lost 1, with 12 bases in between. The CDR3 consists of 16 residues. Per the germline V gene, CDR1 is SGHDN and CDR2 is FVKESK. This chain's CDR3 is CASSQELLVANTEAFF. In nucleotides, the CDR3 is TGTGCCAGCAGCCAAGAATTGTTAGTCGCGAACACTGAAGCTTTCTTT.

V is TRBV7-8 and J is TRBJ2-1; TRBD2 matches at 10 bases. Germline-derived CDR1 and CDR2 are SGHVS and FQNEAQ. The trim removed 3 bases at V and 4 bases at J, leaving 6 bases unmatched. The CDR3 contains 16 residues. This CDR3 is CASSFKAGGPYNEQFF. The CDR3 nucleotides are TGTGCCAGCAGCTTTAAAGCGGGGGGGCCGTACAATGAGCAGTTCTTC.

This clone was counted between two and nine times. The V call is TRBV30, the J call TRBJ1-1; D uncertain. In germline, CDR1 is GTSNPN, CDR2 SVGIG (reference sequence). CDR3 size: 14 residues. V was cut by 0 bases and J by 2 bases, with 10 bases left in between. CDR3 in amino acids: CAWSVPGRNTEAFF. The CDR3 nucleotides read TGTGCCTGGAGTGTTCCAGGAAGAAACACTGAAGCTTTCTTT. Together with reference TRBV30 and TRBJ1-1, the CDR3 gives the full variable domain: SQTIHQWPATLVQPVGSPLSLECTVEGTSNPNLYWYRQAAGRGLQLLFYSVGIGQISSEVPQNLSASRPQDRQFILSSKKLLLSDSGFYLCAWSVPGRNTEAFFGQGTRLTVV.

The chain has TRBV6-1 and TRBJ1-5; no reliable D call. Per the germline V gene, CDR1 is MNHNS and CDR2 is SASEGT. The CDR3 contains 14 residues. The germline V and J ends were trimmed by 3 bases and 6 bases, with 12 bases remaining between them. The CDR3 nucleotides read TGTGCCAGCAGTGACAGGTCTTCCGCTCAGCCCCAGCATTTT. Translation gives CASSDRSSAQPQHF.

In this sample, this clone turned up a few times. This chain links TRBV7-7 with TRBJ2-1, with 10 bases lining up with TRBD2. The V and J ends lost 5 bases and 8 bases, in that order; junction bases with no gene match: 9. Germline V lookup: CDR1 SSHAT, CDR2 FNYEAQ (reference sequence). The length of the CDR3 is 15 residues. The CDR3 DNA is TGTGCCAGCAGCCCGAGACTAGCGGGTGTAGATGAGCAGTTCTTC. This translates into CASSPRLAGVDEQFF.

The chain uses TRBV7-2 and TRBJ2-3; TRBD2 matches 12 bases. The CDR3 sequence is 16 residues long. CDR1 is SGHTA, CDR2 FQGNSA, per germline. The V segment lost 4 bases and the J segment 8 bases; nucleotides outside the gene matches: 10. The CDR3 sequence is CASSSLAGGPGGTQYF. CDR3 in DNA: TGTGCCAGCAGCTCCCTAGCGGGGGGGCCGGGGGGTACGCAGTATTTT.

This clone was counted a single time. The gene calls are TRBV7-9 and TRBJ2-7, with D possibly matching TRBD2 (6 bases). Germline V CDR1 and CDR2: SEHNR, FQNEAQ (reference sequence). The CDR3 is 12 residues long. V dropped 11 bases and J dropped 2 bases, with 13 bases sitting between them. The CDR3 sequence is CAGGIHPYEQYF. The CDR3 DNA reads as TGTGCCGGCGGGATACACCCCTACGAGCAGTACTTC.

The chain combines TRBV5-1 with TRBJ2-7, with 8 bases aligning to TRBD2. The CDR3 spans 15 residues. Per germline, CDR1 SGHRS and CDR2 YFSETQ. The ends lost 0 bases at V and 2 bases at J; junction bases unmatched: 4. The CDR3 region has the DNA TGCGCCAGCAGCTTGGATACTAGCGGCGCCTACGAGCAGTACTTC. Translated: CASSLDTSGAYEQYF.

J is TRBJ2-7 and V is TRBV7-9, with a possible D match to TRBD1 (6 bases). V shed 3 bases and J shed 10 bases, with 22 bases lying between them. The CDR3 runs to 15 residues. Germline lookup yields CDR1 SEHNR and CDR2 FQNEAQ (reference sequence). The chain's CDR3 is CASSFRPRVAGTQYF. DNA of the CDR3: TGTGCCAGCAGCTTTAGACCAAGGGTGGCAGGGACACAGTACTTC.

The chain is built from TRBV15 and TRBJ2-7, with 9 positions matching TRBD1. J was trimmed by 5 bases and V by 2 bases; bases with no gene match: 4. CDR1 and CDR2 from the germline V gene are LNHNV and YYDKDF (reference sequence). The CDR3 covers 14 residues. The CDR3 DNA sequence: TGTGCCACCAGCAGAAACAGGGGGCTCGACGAGCAGTACTTC. It codes for CATSRNRGLDEQYF.

This clone showed up just a few times. The rearrangement joins TRBV18 to TRBJ1-4; D uncertain. Germline V gene lookup returns CDR1 KGHSH and CDR2 LQKENI. The CDR3 loop spans 15 amino acids. With 3 bases removed from V and 2 bases from J, the gap between germline ends came to 10 bases. CDR3 sequence reads: CASSPPGVTNEKLFF. The CDR3 nucleotides read TGTGCCAGCTCACCGCCGGGAGTCACTAATGAAAAACTGTTTTTT.

The V and J genes are TRBV10-2 and TRBJ2-7; TRBD1 matches at 8 bases. CDR3 length: 15 residues. CDR1 WSHSY and CDR2 SAAADI come from the germline V gene. Trimming took 6 bases from V and 6 from J; bases not matched to a gene: 13. CDR3 sequence (DNA): TGCGCCAGCAGCAGAGAGCAACAGGGGGACCGCGAGCAGTACTTC. Amino acid sequence: CASSREQQGDREQYF.

There are a few counts of this clone. The chain uses TRBV6-1 and TRBJ2-1; weak D call: TRBD2 (5 bases). CDR3 size: 16 residues. Trimming took 0 bases from V and 2 from J, leaving 11 bases between them. Germline V gene lookup returns CDR1 MNHNS and CDR2 SASEGT. For the CDR3, the DNA is TGTGCCAGCAGTGAAGCCCCGGGGTTGCCCTACAATGAGCAGTTCTTC. Translated, it gives CASSEAPGLPYNEQFF.

The chain couples TRBV30 to TRBJ2-3, with D perhaps TRBD2 (6 bases). This CDR3 spans 19 amino acids. Trimming removed 2 bases at V and 3 bases at J, with 27 bases between. The germline V gene has CDR1 GTSNPN and CDR2 SVGIG (reference sequence). The CDR3 is CAWSLSQPTSIMGTDTQYF. DNA for the CDR3: TGTGCCTGGAGTTTATCCCAGCCTACTAGCATTATGGGGACAGATACGCAGTATTTT.

The chain carries TRBV5-5 and TRBJ1-6, with 10 nucleotides matching TRBD1. Trimming at V came to 3 bases and at J to 9 bases, leaving 6 bases not matched to a gene. Germline values: CDR1 SGHKS, CDR2 YYEKEE (reference sequence). CDR3 length: 15 residues. For the CDR3, the DNA is TGTGCCAGCAGCTCTCTGACAGGGGGCGGTTCACCCCTCCACTTT. Protein: CASSSLTGGGSPLHF.

The rearrangement uses TRBV6-5 and TRBJ2-7; 12 bases align to TRBD2. The V and J ends lost 4 bases and 6 bases, in that order; junction bases with no gene match: 4. The CDR3 has 14 amino acids. The germline V gene encodes CDR1 MNHEY and CDR2 SVGAGI. The CDR3 is CASSFPGLAGEQYF. The CDR3 nucleotides read TGTGCCAGCAGTTTCCCGGGACTAGCGGGCGAGCAGTACTTC.

In its sample, this clone was seen once. The rearrangement uses TRBV6-1 and TRBJ2-1; D may be TRBD1 (6 bases). There are 16 residues in the CDR3. The germline V gene has CDR1 MNHNS and CDR2 SASEGT. V was cut by 2 bases and J by 2 bases, with 13 bases left in between. The DNA for the CDR3 is TGTGCCAGCAGTGAAAGTGCGACAGGCGCCTACAATGAGCAGTTCTTC. This gives the protein CASSESATGAYNEQFF.